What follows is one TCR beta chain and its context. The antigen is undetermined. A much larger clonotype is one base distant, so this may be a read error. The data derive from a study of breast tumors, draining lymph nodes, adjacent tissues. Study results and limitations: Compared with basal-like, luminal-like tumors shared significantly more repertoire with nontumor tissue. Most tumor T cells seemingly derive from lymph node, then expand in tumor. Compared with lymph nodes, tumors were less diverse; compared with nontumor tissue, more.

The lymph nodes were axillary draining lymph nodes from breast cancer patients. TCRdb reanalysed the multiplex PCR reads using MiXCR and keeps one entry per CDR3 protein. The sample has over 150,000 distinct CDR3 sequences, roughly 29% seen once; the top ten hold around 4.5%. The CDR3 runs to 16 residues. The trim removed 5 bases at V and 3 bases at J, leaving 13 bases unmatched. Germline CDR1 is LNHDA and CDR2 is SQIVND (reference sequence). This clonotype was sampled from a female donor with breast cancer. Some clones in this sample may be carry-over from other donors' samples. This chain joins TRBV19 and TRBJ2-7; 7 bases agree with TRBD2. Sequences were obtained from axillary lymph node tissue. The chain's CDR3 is CASSPVTGGICYEQYF. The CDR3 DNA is TGTGCCAGTAGTCCGGTAACGGGGGGTATCTGCTACGAGCAGTACTTC.